Presented here are 32 T cell receptor beta chains from one specimen sequenced in a study of blood T cell repertoires in COVID-19. The assay was immunoSEQ multiplex PCR, and TCRdb's table has in-frame clones only and misses some. The repertoire includes about 300,000 clones, 88% of them detected once, and more than 7.5% sits in the top ten. Input material: peripheral blood. These TCRs come from a man between 18 and 35 years old with active or convalescent COVID-19.

The rearrangement uses TRBV14 and TRBJ2-3; 13 bases line up with TRBD2. CDR1 is SGHDN and CDR2 is FVKESK in the germline V gene. The CDR3 sequence is 16 residues long. Trimming at V came to 4 bases and at J to 6 bases, leaving 7 bases not matched to a gene. Here the CDR3 reads CASSPTSGGGLDTQYF. The DNA for the CDR3 is TGTGCCAGCAGCCCCACTAGCGGGGGGGGCTTGGATACGCAGTATTTT.

CDR3 coding DNA: TGTGCCAGCAGCTTGAACAGGGGGCCTGAAGCTTTCTTT. It specifies CASSLNRGPEAFF. The V and J genes are TRBV5-4 and TRBJ1-1; 9 bases agree with TRBD1. V gave up 1 base and J gave up 6 bases; unmatched junction bases: 1. The germline V gene has CDR1 SGHNT and CDR2 YYREEE (reference sequence). This CDR3 region has 13 residues.

The chain has TRBV12-5 and TRBJ1-6; D perhaps matches TRBD1 (6 bases). The germline gives CDR1 LGHNT, CDR2 FRNRAP. The germline V and J ends were trimmed by 4 bases and 11 bases, with 12 bases remaining between them. The CDR3 extends over 13 amino acids. The CDR3: CASGWTANAPLHF. In nucleotides, the CDR3 is TGTGCTAGTGGTTGGACAGCTAACGCACCCCTCCACTTT.

The chain combines TRBV7-8 with TRBJ2-2; 12 nucleotides agree with TRBD2. The CDR3 is 16 amino acids. V trimming: 5 bases; J trimming: 1 base; junction bases outside the gene matches: 2. The V gene's germline CDR1 is SGHVS and CDR2 FQNEAQ. CDR3 nucleotides: TGTGCCAGCAGCCTGGGACTAGCGGGGAACACCGGGGAGCTGTTTTTT. Its protein product is CASSLGLAGNTGELFF. The full variable domain, completed using reference TRBV7-8 and TRBJ2-2, is GAGVSQSPRYKVAKRGQDVALRCDPISGHVSLFWYQQALGQGPEFLTYFQNEAQLDKSGLPSDRFFAERPEGSVSTLKIQRTQQEDSAVYLCASSLGLAGNTGELFFGEGSRLTVL.

The chain joins TRBV7-2 to TRBJ1-2; no definite D call. The germline gives CDR1 SGHTA, CDR2 FQGNSA. Trimming removed 4 bases from V and 9 bases from J, with 12 bases in between. The CDR3 spans 12 residues. Here the CDR3 DNA reads TGTGCCAGCAGCTCAAAACGAGGGAGCTACACCTTC. Its translation is CASSSKRGSYTF.

The chain carries TRBV5-1 and TRBJ2-7; D gene uncertain. The CDR3 contains 13 residues. The V gene's germline CDR1 is SGHRS and CDR2 YFSETQ. V was cut by 0 bases and J by 3 bases, with 7 bases left in between. Here the CDR3 DNA reads TGCGCCAGCAGCTTGGAAGCCTACTACGAGCAGTACTTC. Protein sequence: CASSLEAYYEQYF.

The V and J genes are TRBV5-1 and TRBJ1-1; tentative D call: TRBD1 (6 bases). The CDR3 contains 14 residues. Germline V gene data show CDR1 as SGHRS and CDR2 as YFSETQ. V gave up 5 bases and J gave up 0 bases, with 11 bases separating them. The chain's CDR3 is CASRAGQMNTEAFF. The DNA of the CDR3 is TGCGCCAGCAGGGCCGGACAGATGAACACTGAAGCTTTCTTT.

This rearrangement joins TRBV21-1 to TRBJ2-7; the table assigns TRBD1, which was not confirmed against the DNA. TRBV21-1 is recorded as a pseudogene. CDR3 length: 13 amino acids. CDR3 in amino acids: CASSRKIGHEQYF. The CDR3 DNA is TGTGCCAGCAGCAGAAAGATTGGCCACGAGCAGTACTTC.

The chain is built from TRBV3-1 (or the pseudogene TRBV3-2) and TRBJ2-6; D is unresolved. Trimming took off 1 base at V and 0 bases at J, with 19 bases between the two ends. The CDR3 is 20 amino acids. Germline CDR1 is LGHDT and CDR2 is YNNKEL (reference sequence). DNA for the CDR3: TGTGCCAGCAGCCAAGGATGGTTTGGCAGCGAAAACTCTGGGGCCAACGTCCTGACTTTC. Amino acids: CASSQGWFGSENSGANVLTF.

This chain joins TRBV5-1 and TRBJ2-1; TRBD2 matches 7 bases. V lost 0 bases and J lost 5; bases outside the gene matches: 5. Germline loops: CDR1 SGHRS, CDR2 YFSETQ. CDR3 length equals 15 residues. CDR3 loop: CASSLEPAGNNEQFF. CDR3 sequence (DNA): TGCGCCAGCAGCTTGGAACCAGCGGGGAACAATGAGCAGTTCTTC.

This chain uses TRBV7-9 with TRBJ2-1; a possible D gene is TRBD2 (7 bases). This CDR3 spans 15 amino acids. V was clipped by 6 bases and J by 6 bases, with 18 bases between them. Germline V gives CDR1 SEHNR, CDR2 FQNEAQ (reference sequence). The CDR3 DNA reads as TGTGCCAGCAGTCTATTAGGGGGGGCCAGCAATGAGCAGTTCTTC. This gives the protein CASSLLGGASNEQFF.

This clone was observed a handful of times. The gene calls are TRBV7-2 and TRBJ2-1, with a tentative D call TRBD2 (7 bases). CDR1 and CDR2 from the germline V gene are SGHTA and FQGNSA. The CDR3 contains 15 residues. Trimming took off 7 bases at V and 5 bases at J, with 18 bases between the two ends. This chain's CDR3 is CASMWDGGRHNEQFF. The CDR3 DNA sequence: TGTGCCAGCATGTGGGACGGGGGGCGCCACAATGAGCAGTTCTTC.

To note about this clone: Other DNA sequences from this sample encode an identical CDR3 as well. J is TRBJ1-2 and V is TRBV3-1 (or the pseudogene TRBV3-2); D not resolved. The CDR3 is 12 residues long. Germline-derived CDR1 and CDR2 are LGHDT and YNNKEL (reference sequence). Between the trimmed V and J ends, which lost 1 base and 4 bases, there was a span of 4 bases. The CDR3 sequence is CASSQAGYGYTF. In nucleotides, the CDR3 is TGTGCCAGCAGCCAAGCAGGCTATGGCTACACCTTC.

In its sample, this clone was seen a few times. J is TRBJ1-3 and V is TRBV6-5; D is possibly TRBD1 (6 bases). V lost 0 bases and J 0 bases, leaving 9 bases between the germline ends. The CDR3 has 16 residues. Per the germline V gene, CDR1 is MNHEY and CDR2 is SVGAGI. The CDR3 DNA sequence: TGTGCCAGCAGTTACTCCGGCAGGGGCTCTGGAAACACCATATATTTT. This translates into CASSYSGRGSGNTIYF.

This sequence joins TRBV3-1 (or the pseudogene TRBV3-2) and TRBJ2-7; D perhaps matches TRBD2 (6 bases). CDR1 is LGHDT, CDR2 YNNKEL, per germline (reference sequence). Between the trimmed V and J ends, which lost 4 bases and 7 bases, there was a span of 23 bases. The CDR3 consists of 16 residues. In DNA form, the CDR3 reads TGTGCCAGCAGCCTAACCCTTTCTCTCAGGGCGGGGGAGCAGTACTTC. Translation: CASSLTLSLRAGEQYF.

V gene TRBV7-8 combines with J gene TRBJ2-7, with D possibly TRBD1 on 6 matching bases. CDR3 length equals 15 residues. V lost 7 bases and J lost 0, with 16 bases in between. Looked up from germline, CDR1 is SGHVS and CDR2 is FQNEAQ. In nucleotides, the CDR3 is TGTGCCAGCAAAAACCAGGGGCACAACTCCTACGAGCAGTACTTC. Protein: CASKNQGHNSYEQYF.

The chain combines TRBV18 with TRBJ1-1, with 7 bases identical to TRBD1. Trimming cost V 8 bases and J 0 bases; bases outside gene matches: 6. Germline V CDR1 and CDR2: KGHSH, LQKENI. This CDR3 contains 14 residues. In DNA form, the CDR3 reads TGTGCCAGCAAAACAGGGGTCATGAACACTGAAGCTTTCTTT. Translation gives CASKTGVMNTEAFF.

This chain joins TRBV7-9 and TRBJ1-4, with a tentative D call TRBD1 (6 bases). Between the trimmed V and J ends, which lost 2 bases and 7 bases, there was a span of 17 bases. The germline V gene encodes CDR1 SEHNR and CDR2 FQNEAQ (reference sequence). CDR3 length equals 16 residues. CDR3: CASSLLVVQGSEKLFF. As DNA, the CDR3 is TGTGCCAGCAGCTTACTTGTCGTACAGGGTTCTGAAAAACTGTTTTTT.

DNA of the CDR3: TGTGCCACCAAAAAAGGGGGGGACTATGGCTACACCTTC. This encodes CATKKGGDYGYTF. The rearrangement uses TRBV24-1 and TRBJ1-2; possible D gene TRBD1, 6 bases. V was shortened by 8 bases and J by 3 bases, with 12 bases between the two germline ends. Germline CDR1 and CDR2: KGHDR and SFDVKD. This CDR3 has 13 amino acids.

J is TRBJ2-1 and V is TRBV5-1, with TRBD2 matching 14 bases. V lost 6 bases to trimming and J lost 4 bases; unmatched junction nucleotides: 6. Germline V gene sequence: CDR1 SGHRS, CDR2 YFSETQ. The CDR3 spans 16 residues. The CDR3 DNA is TGCGCCAGCACCCCGGGGACTAGCGGGGGTTACAATGAGCAGTTCTTC. It is translated as CASTPGTSGGYNEQFF.

This clone was detected ten times or more. This sample includes further DNA sequences coding for the same CDR3. J is TRBJ1-5 and V is TRBV7-9; D remains unclear. The CDR3 runs to 13 residues. Trimming took 1 base from V and 6 from J, leaving 7 bases between them. Germline V gene lookup returns CDR1 SEHNR and CDR2 FQNEAQ (reference sequence). DNA of the CDR3: TGTGCCAGCAGCTTAGTGGCGGGTCAGCCCCAGCATTTT. Its translation: CASSLVAGQPQHF.

The V gene is TRBV5-1, the J gene TRBJ1-5; 11 bases align to TRBD1. Germline V CDR1 and CDR2: SGHRS, YFSETQ. The CDR3 contains 14 residues. V gave up 4 bases and J gave up 6 bases; unmatched junction bases: 3. CDR3: CASSSGTGGQPQHF. The CDR3 DNA sequence: TGCGCCAGCAGCAGTGGGACAGGGGGTCAGCCCCAGCATTTT.

This rearrangement joins TRBV5-1 to TRBJ2-3, with D unresolved. The CDR3 loop spans 13 amino acids. The V gene lost 5 bases and the J gene lost 2 bases, with 9 bases spanning the gap. Germline assignment: CDR1 SGHRS and CDR2 YFSETQ. CDR3 in amino acids: CASSQQSTDTQYF. The DNA for the CDR3 is TGCGCCAGCAGTCAACAGTCCACAGATACGCAGTATTTT.

A single count supports this clone. The chain has TRBV6-2 or TRBV6-3 and TRBJ1-3; no reliable D call. V lost 0 bases and J lost 1, with 10 bases in between. The germline V gene has CDR1 MNHEY and CDR2 SVGEGT. The CDR3 runs 16 residues. CDR3 region: CASSYSMEPSGNTIYF. In DNA, the CDR3 is TGTGCCAGCAGTTACTCGATGGAGCCATCTGGAAACACCATATATTTT.

The chain has TRBV13 and TRBJ2-7; possible D gene TRBD1, 6 bases. The CDR3 sequence is 14 residues long. Germline values: CDR1 PRHDT, CDR2 FYEKMQ (reference sequence). Trimming left V 5 bases short and J 6 bases short, with 17 bases between. The CDR3 spells CASSPSGTSSEQYF. The CDR3 DNA reads as TGTGCCAGCAGCCCGTCCGGGACAAGCTCCGAGCAGTACTTC.

This clone was observed a single time. The chain combines TRBV4-1 with TRBJ1-1; D is uncertain. From germline, CDR1 is MGHRA and CDR2 YSYEKL. V was cut by 0 bases and J by 0 bases, with 8 bases left in between. CDR3 length: 15 amino acids. The CDR3 region is CASSQEVQVNTEAFF. CDR3 nucleotides: TGCGCCAGCAGCCAAGAAGTGCAGGTGAACACTGAAGCTTTCTTT.

J is TRBJ2-1 and V is TRBV18; TRBD1 agrees at 8 bases. Looked up from germline, CDR1 is KGHSH and CDR2 is LQKENI. The CDR3 length is 19 residues. Losses at the gene ends were 6 bases for V and 0 bases for J; bases not matched to a gene: 16. The CDR3 loop reads CASSPDRGRGYGSYNEQFF. In DNA, the CDR3 is TGTGCCAGCTCTCCCGACAGGGGCAGAGGTTACGGCTCCTACAATGAGCAGTTCTTC.

The gene calls are TRBV27 and TRBJ1-2, with D tentatively TRBD1 (6 bases). CDR1 is MNHEY, CDR2 SMNVEV, per germline (reference sequence). This CDR3 is 17 amino acids long. The V and J ends lost 5 bases and 5 bases respectively, with 24 bases between them. CDR3 in DNA: TGTGCCAGCAGTCGCATACGAACAGGGATGAATGGGTATGGCTACACCTTC. Its translation: CASSRIRTGMNGYGYTF.

This chain uses TRBV4-1 with TRBJ2-7, with a weak D call TRBD2 (6 bases). V lost 4 bases, J lost 6 bases, and 19 bases lay in between. The CDR3 is 15 residues long. Germline values: CDR1 MGHRA, CDR2 YSYEKL. DNA of the CDR3: TGCGCCAGCAGCCCATCCCCCGGGAGAGGGACCGAGCAGTACTTC. Protein: CASSPSPGRGTEQYF.

This clone was seen a handful of times. The V and J genes are TRBV6-5 and TRBJ2-7; 8 nucleotides align to TRBD1. Germline CDR1 MNHEY, CDR2 SVGAGI. The CDR3 contains 15 residues. V gave up 6 bases and J gave up 1 base; unmatched junction bases: 8. For the CDR3, the DNA is TGTGCCAGCAGCACCGTGAGGACAGGGTCCTACGAGCAGTACTTC. This encodes CASSTVRTGSYEQYF.

The rearrangement uses TRBV10-3 and TRBJ2-1, with 7 bases that match TRBD2. The CDR3 contains 15 residues. Germline values: CDR1 ENHRY, CDR2 SYGVKD. V lost 7 bases and J lost 4; bases outside the gene matches: 10. Here the CDR3 reads CAIKGGGDRYNEQFF. In DNA, the CDR3 is TGTGCCATCAAAGGCGGGGGAGATAGATACAATGAGCAGTTCTTC.

This clone came up once. The rearrangement uses TRBV9 and TRBJ2-7; 7 bases align to TRBD2. Germline V gives CDR1 SGDLS, CDR2 YYNGEE. The CDR3 covers 15 residues. After removal of 4 bases from V and 3 bases from J, the junction contained 10 bases not matched to a gene. In DNA, the CDR3 is TGTGCCAGCAGCCCTCATGAGGGACTATTCTACGAGCAGTACTTC. It specifies CASSPHEGLFYEQYF.